The present T cell receptor beta chain was sequenced within a study of T-cell reconstitution after alpha-beta-depleted transplantation in children. V was cut by 1 base and J by 3 bases, with 14 bases left in between. This CDR3 is 16 amino acids long. In germline, CDR1 is SGHVS, CDR2 FQNEAQ. The TCRbeta library incorporated unique molecular identifiers. One entry per CDR3 protein, called by TCRdb with MiXCR from the PCR reads. In the table there are about 97,000 distinct CDR3 sequences, 4.5% to 7.5% of which are singletons. Study results and caveats: Recipient T cells and thymic progenitors that survived gave rise to the high TCRbeta diversity observed at day 60 in some patients. Expanded graft clones numbering several hundred reportedly gave rise to alpha-beta T cells about two months after transplant.

There are many counts of this clonotype. Its specificity is not known. V usage is TRBV7-8 and J usage is TRBJ2-3; D gene uncertain. This material consisted of PBMCs, mostly from graft donor cells, taken 60 days after TCRalphabeta/CD19-depleted stem cell transplant. This TCR was sampled from a female patient between 2 and 15 years old who had a stem cell transplant for Fanconi anemia, so the T cells may come from the graft donor. The chain's CDR3 is CASSLGPGPTTDTQYF. CDR3 coding DNA: TGTGCCAGCAGCTTAGGTCCGGGTCCGACTACAGATACGCAGTATTTT.